The sequence of this T cell receptor beta chain was determined in a study of shared T cell receptors in the human thymus (dated by TCRdb to the early 2020s). General notes on the study: The study investigated the way shared, self-reactive T-cell receptor alpha chains are produced in the human thymus.

The CDR3 runs 14 amino acids, cysteine and phenylalanine included. The CDR3 DNA has 42 bases and is translated from base 1. V is pared back by 6 bases and J by 0 bases, with 6 bases lying between the germline termini. From the germline V gene, CDR1 is MDHEN and CDR2 is SYDVKM. This clone was counted once. Its antigen specificity is not known. No much larger clone exists at a distance of one base, and base qualities are not known. Libraries were constructed by the immunoSEQ multiplex PCR assay. What TCRdb holds here is the immuneACCESS table cut down to in-frame rearrangements. Part of the clones is not present; checked against another copy, under half of the missing clones reflect an unresolved V gene, and the others are unexplained. A total of more than 300,000 clones appear in this sample, 95% of them only once. The ten top clones hold approximately 0.018% of the sample.

What was sequenced was thymocytes. This TCR was recovered from a human donor. This chain is built from TRBV28 and TRBJ2-6, with no reliable assignment of the D segment. The CDR3 amino acid sequence is: CASSPYSGANVLTF. The nucleotide sequence is given as TGTGCCAGCAGCCCCTACTCTGGGGCCAACGTCCTGACTTTC.